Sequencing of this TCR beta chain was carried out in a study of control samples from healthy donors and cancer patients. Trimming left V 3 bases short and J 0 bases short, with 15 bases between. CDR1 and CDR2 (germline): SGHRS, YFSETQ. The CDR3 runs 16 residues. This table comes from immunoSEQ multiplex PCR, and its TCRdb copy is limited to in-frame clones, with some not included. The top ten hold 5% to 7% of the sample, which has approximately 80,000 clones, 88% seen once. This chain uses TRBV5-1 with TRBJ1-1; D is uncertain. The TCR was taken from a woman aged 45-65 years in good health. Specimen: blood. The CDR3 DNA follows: TGCGCCAGCAGCTCGAGGGCGAGACAAGTGAACACTGAAGCTTTCTTT. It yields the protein CASSSRARQVNTEAFF.